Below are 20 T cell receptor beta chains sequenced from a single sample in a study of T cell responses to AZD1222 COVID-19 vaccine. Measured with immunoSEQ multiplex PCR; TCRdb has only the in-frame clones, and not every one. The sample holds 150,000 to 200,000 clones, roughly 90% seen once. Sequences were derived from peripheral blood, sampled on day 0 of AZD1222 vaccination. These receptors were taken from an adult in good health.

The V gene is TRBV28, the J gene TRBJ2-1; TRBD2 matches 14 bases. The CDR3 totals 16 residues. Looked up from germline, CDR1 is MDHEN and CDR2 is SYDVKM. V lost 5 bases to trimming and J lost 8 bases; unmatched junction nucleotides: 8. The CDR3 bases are TGTGCCAGCAGTCGCGCCGGGACTAGCGGGAGCTATGAGCAGTTCTTC. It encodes CASSRAGTSGSYEQFF.

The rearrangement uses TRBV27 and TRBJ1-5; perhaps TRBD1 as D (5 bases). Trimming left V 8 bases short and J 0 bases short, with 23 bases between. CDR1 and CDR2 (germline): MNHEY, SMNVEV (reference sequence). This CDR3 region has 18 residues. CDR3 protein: CASVSQVLVPYSNQPQHF. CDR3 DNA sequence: TGTGCCAGCGTCTCACAGGTCCTCGTTCCCTATAGCAATCAGCCCCAGCATTTT.

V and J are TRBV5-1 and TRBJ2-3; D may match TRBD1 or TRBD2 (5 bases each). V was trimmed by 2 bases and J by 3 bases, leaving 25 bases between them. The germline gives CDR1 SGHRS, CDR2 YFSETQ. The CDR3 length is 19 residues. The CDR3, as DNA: TGCGCCAGCAGCTTAGGTCGACGGGACCCAGCCCACGGAACAGATACGCAGTATTTT. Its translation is CASSLGRRDPAHGTDTQYF.

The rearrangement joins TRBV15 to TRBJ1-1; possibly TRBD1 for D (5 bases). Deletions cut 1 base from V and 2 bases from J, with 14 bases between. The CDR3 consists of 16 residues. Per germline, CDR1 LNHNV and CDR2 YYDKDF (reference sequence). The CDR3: CATSRGRRGTNTEAFF. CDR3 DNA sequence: TGTGCCACCAGCAGAGGCCGGCGGGGCACAAACACTGAAGCTTTCTTT.

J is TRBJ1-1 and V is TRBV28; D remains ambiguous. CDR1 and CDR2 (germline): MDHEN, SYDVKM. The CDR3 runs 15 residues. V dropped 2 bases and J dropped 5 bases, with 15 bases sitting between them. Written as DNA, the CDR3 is TGTGCCAGCAGTTTACTCGGGTATCGGGGTACTGAAGCTTTCTTT. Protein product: CASSLLGYRGTEAFF.

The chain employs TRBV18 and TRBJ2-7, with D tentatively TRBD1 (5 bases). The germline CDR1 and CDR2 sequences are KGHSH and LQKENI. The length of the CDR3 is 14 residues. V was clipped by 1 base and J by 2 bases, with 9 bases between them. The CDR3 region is CASSPQGRAYEQYF. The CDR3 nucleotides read TGTGCCAGCTCACCACAGGGGCGCGCCTACGAGCAGTACTTC.

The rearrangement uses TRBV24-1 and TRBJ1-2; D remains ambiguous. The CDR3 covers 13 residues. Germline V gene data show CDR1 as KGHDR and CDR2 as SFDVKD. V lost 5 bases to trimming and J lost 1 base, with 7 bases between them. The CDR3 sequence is CATSAGINYGYTF. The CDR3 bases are TGTGCCACCAGTGCTGGGATTAACTATGGCTACACCTTC.

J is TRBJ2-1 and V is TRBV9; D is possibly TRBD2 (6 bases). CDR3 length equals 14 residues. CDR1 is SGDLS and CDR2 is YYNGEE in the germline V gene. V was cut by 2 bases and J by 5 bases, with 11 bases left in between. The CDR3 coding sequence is TGTGCCAGCAGCGTCTCGACTAGAAACAATGAGCAGTTCTTC. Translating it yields CASSVSTRNNEQFF.

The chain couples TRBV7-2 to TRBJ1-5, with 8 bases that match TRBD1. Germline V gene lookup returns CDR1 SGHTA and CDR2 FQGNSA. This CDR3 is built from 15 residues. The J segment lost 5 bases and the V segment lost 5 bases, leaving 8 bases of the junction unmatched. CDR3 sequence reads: CASSQDRESYQPQHF. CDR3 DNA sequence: TGTGCCAGCAGCCAGGACAGGGAATCGTATCAGCCCCAGCATTTT.

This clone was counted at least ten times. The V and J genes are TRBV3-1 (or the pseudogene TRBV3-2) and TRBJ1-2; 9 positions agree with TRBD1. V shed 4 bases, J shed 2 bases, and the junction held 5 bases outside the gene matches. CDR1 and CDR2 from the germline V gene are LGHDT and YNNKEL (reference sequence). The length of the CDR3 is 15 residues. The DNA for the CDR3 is TGTGCCAGCAGCCGACAGGGGGATGTCAACTATGGCTACACCTTC. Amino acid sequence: CASSRQGDVNYGYTF.

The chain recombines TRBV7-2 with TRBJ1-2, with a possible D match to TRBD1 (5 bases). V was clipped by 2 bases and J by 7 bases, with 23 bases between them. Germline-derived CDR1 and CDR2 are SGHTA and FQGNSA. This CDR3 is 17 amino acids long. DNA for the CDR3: TGTGCCAGCAGCTTATATCTACATTCAGGGAGAACGAGTGGCTACACCTTC. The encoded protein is CASSLYLHSGRTSGYTF.

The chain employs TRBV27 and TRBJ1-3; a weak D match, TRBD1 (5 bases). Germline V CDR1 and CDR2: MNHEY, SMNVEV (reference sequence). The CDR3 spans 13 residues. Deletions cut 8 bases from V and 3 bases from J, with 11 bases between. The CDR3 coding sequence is TGTGCCAGCGCACGGGGGAATGGAAACACCATATATTTT. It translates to CASARGNGNTIYF.

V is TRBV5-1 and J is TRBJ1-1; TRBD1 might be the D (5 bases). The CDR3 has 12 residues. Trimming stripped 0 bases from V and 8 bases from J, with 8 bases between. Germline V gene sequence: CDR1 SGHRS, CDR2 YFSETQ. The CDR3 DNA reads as TGCGCCAGCAGCTTGGCCCCAGGGGAAGCTTTCTTT. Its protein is CASSLAPGEAFF.

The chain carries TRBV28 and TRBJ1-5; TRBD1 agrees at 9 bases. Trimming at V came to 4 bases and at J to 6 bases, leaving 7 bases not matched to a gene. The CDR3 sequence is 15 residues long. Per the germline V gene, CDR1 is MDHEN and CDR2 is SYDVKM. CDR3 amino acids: CASSSTGGGGQPQHF. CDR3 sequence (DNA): TGTGCCAGCAGTTCCACAGGGGGCGGCGGTCAGCCCCAGCATTTT.

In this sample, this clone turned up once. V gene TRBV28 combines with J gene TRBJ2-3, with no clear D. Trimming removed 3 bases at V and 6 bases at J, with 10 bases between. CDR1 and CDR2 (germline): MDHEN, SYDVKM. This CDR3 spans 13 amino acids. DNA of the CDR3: TGTGCCAGCAGTTTTGAAATCCCTGATACGCAGTATTTT. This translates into CASSFEIPDTQYF.

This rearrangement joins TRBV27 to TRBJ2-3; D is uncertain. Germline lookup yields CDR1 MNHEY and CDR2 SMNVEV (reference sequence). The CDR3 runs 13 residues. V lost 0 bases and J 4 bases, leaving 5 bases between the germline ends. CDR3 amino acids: CASSLSPADTQYF. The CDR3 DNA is TGTGCCAGCAGTTTATCGCCGGCAGATACGCAGTATTTT.

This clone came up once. The DNA for the CDR3 is TGTGCCAGCAGTTTTTTGGGGTGGCCAACTAATGAAAAACTGTTTTTT. It encodes CASSFLGWPTNEKLFF. The rearrangement uses TRBV27 and TRBJ1-4; D gene uncertain. The V and J ends lost 3 bases and 0 bases respectively, with 11 bases between them. The CDR3 length is 16 residues. The germline CDR1 and CDR2 sequences are MNHEY and SMNVEV (reference sequence). Complete variable domain (other parts from reference TRBV27 and TRBJ1-4): EAQVTQNPRYLITVTGKKLTVTCSQNMNHEYMSWYRQDPGLGLRQIYYSMNVEVTDKGDVPEGYKVSRKEKRNFPLILESPSPNQTSLYFCASSFLGWPTNEKLFFGSGTQLSVL.

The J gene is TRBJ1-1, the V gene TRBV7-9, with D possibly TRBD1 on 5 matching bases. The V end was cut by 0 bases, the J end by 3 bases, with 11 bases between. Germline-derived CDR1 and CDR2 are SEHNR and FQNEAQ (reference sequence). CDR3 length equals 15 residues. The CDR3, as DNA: TGTGCCAGCAGCTTAGCAGGGCCGGGGGACACTGAAGCTTTCTTT. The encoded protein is CASSLAGPGDTEAFF.

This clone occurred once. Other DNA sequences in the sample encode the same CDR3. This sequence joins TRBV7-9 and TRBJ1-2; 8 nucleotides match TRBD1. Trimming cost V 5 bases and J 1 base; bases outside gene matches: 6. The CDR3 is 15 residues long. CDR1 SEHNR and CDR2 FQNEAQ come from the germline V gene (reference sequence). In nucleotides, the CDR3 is TGTGCCAGCAGCCTAGGACAGGGACGTAACTATGGCTACACCTTC. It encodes CASSLGQGRNYGYTF.

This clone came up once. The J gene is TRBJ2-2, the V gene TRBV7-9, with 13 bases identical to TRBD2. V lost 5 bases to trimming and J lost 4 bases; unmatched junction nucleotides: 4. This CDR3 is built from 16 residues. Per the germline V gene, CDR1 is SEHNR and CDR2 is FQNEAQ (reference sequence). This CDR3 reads CASSPGTSGVTGELFF. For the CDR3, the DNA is TGTGCCAGCAGCCCAGGGACTAGCGGGGTCACCGGGGAGCTGTTTTTT.